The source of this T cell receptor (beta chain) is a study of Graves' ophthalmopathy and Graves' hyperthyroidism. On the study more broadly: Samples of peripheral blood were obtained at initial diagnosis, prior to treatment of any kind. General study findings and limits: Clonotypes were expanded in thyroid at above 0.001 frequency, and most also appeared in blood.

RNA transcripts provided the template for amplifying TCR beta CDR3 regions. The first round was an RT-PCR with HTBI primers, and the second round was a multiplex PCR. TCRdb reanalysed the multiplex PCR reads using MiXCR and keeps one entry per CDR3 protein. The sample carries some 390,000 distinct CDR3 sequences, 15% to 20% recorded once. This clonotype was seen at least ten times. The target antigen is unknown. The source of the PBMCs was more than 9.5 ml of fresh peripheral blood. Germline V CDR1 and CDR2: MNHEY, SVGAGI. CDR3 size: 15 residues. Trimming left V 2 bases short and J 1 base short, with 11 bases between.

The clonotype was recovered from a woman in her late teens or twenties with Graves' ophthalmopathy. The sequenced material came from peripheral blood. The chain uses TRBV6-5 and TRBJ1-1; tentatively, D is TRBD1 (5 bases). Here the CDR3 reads CASSYRPQGNTEAFF. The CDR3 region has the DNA TGTGCCAGCAGTTACCGTCCTCAGGGGAACACTGAAGCTTTCTTT.